This is a list of T cell receptor beta chains from one sample in a study of technical replicates of blood from a handful of donors. TCRdb's copy holds only in-frame clones and misses some; the assay was immunoSEQ multiplex PCR. Of 75,000 to 100,000 clones detected, around 95% appear once; the ten largest clones hold 0.2% to 0.3%. Sequencing was done on a sample of T cells isolated from PBMCs. Source of these receptors: a human donor in good health. CDR3s include the opening cysteine and the closing phenylalanine or tryptophan. D genes are given only for firm matches. Clone size is stated in some rows and not others, as once, few, many or a class when expanded.

len,j_gene,v_gene,abundance,d_gene,CDR3nt,CDR3aa
16,TRBJ2-7,TRBV28,.,TRBD1,TGTGCCAGCAACTCGGAGACGGACAGGAACTCCTACGAGCAGTACTTC,CASNSETDRNSYEQYF
15,TRBJ2-7,TRBV5-1,.,.,TGCGCCAGCAGCTTGGCACCAACTAGCTCCTACGAGCAGTACTTC,CASSLAPTSSYEQYF
13,TRBJ1-5,TRBV30,.,.,TGTGCCTGGACCGTGGGCAATGATCAGCCCCAGCATTTT,CAWTVGNDQPQHF
22,TRBJ2-1,TRBV5-1,.,TRBD2,TGCGCCAGCAGCTTGGGAGGTGTAGGGCGGACACTAGCGTCGAGCTCCTACAATGAGCAGTTCTTC,CASSLGGVGRTLASSSYNEQFF
16,TRBJ2-7,TRBV27,.,TRBD2,TGTGCCAGCAGTCCACGGACTAGCGGGGACCACTACGAGCAGTACTTC,CASSPRTSGDHYEQYF
14,TRBJ1-5,TRBV9,.,TRBD1,TGTGCCAGCAGCGGGGGACAGGGCGGCCAGCCCCAGCATTTT,CASSGGQGGQPQHF
15,TRBJ2-5,TRBV9,once,.,TGTGCCAGCAGCGTAGGACCTAGCCGACAAGAGACCCAGTACTTC,CASSVGPSRQETQYF
15,TRBJ1-1,TRBV2,.,.,TGTGCCAGCAGCACCGTTGGGGGGACGAACACTGAAGCTTTCTTT,CASSTVGGTNTEAFF
14,TRBJ2-1,TRBV19,.,TRBD2,TGTGCCAGTAGTAGAGGACTAGAGCACAATGAGCAGTTCTTC,CASSRGLEHNEQFF
13,TRBJ1-5,TRBV7-2,.,TRBD1,TGTGCCAGCAGTTCACAGGGGACCGTTCCCCAGCATTTT,CASSSQGTVPQHF
15,TRBJ1-1,TRBV7-8,.,.,TGTGCCAGCAGCGTACTGGTAGGGGAGAACACTGAAGCTTTCTTT,CASSVLVGENTEAFF
17,TRBJ2-1,TRBV15,.,TRBD1,TGTGCCACCAGCAGAGGCCCCGGACAGGGTGTGTCCAATGAGCAGTTCTTC,CATSRGPGQGVSNEQFF
17,TRBJ1-6,TRBV5-8,.,TRBD1,TGTGCCAGCAGCTTCGTCGGGGTGGGACAGGGTAATTCACCCCTCCACTTT,CASSFVGVGQGNSPLHF
14,TRBJ2-7,TRBV5-4,.,TRBD1,TGTGCCACAACCAGAAAGGACAGGGGGCCCGAGCAGTACTTC,CATTRKDRGPEQYF
15,TRBJ2-2,TRBV19,.,.,TGTGCCAGTAGTATTCAAGGCAGACTCACCGGGGAGCTGTTTTTT,CASSIQGRLTGELFF
14,TRBJ2-1,TRBV28,.,TRBD2,TGTGCCAGCACCCCCCCTAGCGGCTACAATGAGCAGTTCTTC,CASTPPSGYNEQFF
16,TRBJ2-1,TRBV25-1,.,.,TGTGCCAGCAGTGAGACCGGGCAGGGCACCTACAATGAGCAGTTCTTC,CASSETGQGTYNEQFF
16,TRBJ2-7,TRBV7-6,.,.,TGTGCCAGCAGCTCCCAGGACGGGGAACTTCCCTACGAGCAGTACTTC,CASSSQDGELPYEQYF
12,TRBJ2-7,TRBV5-1,once,TRBD1,TGCGCCAGCAGCATTGACAGGGTCGAGCAGTACTTC,CASSIDRVEQYF
15,TRBJ1-3,TRBV10-3,.,TRBD1,TGTGCCATCAGACCGGGACAGGACTCTGGAAACACCATATATTTT,CAIRPGQDSGNTIYF
15,TRBJ1-1,TRBV6-6,.,TRBD1,TGTGCCAGCAGTGGCAGGGGGCGAAAGAACACTGAAGCTTTCTTT,CASSGRGRKNTEAFF
14,TRBJ2-3,TRBV12-5,.,TRBD2,TGTGCTAGTGGACTCGGACTAGGCACAGATACGCAGTATTTT,CASGLGLGTDTQYF
15,TRBJ1-2,TRBV5-4,.,.,TGTGCCAGCAGCTTGGAGGAGAATTTGATAAGTGGCTACACCTTC,CASSLEENLISGYTF